The following is a TCR beta chain sequence with its context. The data are from a study of shared clonotypes between healthy human individuals. CDR1 is MNHEY and CDR2 is SVGAGI in the germline V gene. This CDR3 has 15 residues. V was trimmed by 1 base and J by 7 bases, leaving 16 bases between them. Using immunoSEQ multiplex PCR, the repertoire was profiled, and TCRdb retains in-frame clones only, with some absent. The table lists about 2.2 million clones, over 85% of them singletons, with under 2% in the top ten. Selected positively for CCR7 and CD45RO-negative, naive CD8 cells excluded terminally differentiated effector memory CD45RA+ cells.

The sequence was collected from a young man in good health. Some clones in this sample may be carry-over from other donors' samples. Sequenced: naive CD8+ T cells from PBMCs. V is TRBV6-5 and J is TRBJ2-5; the D is unclear. This chain's CDR3 is CASSYYTRTPGTQYF. For the CDR3, the DNA is TGTGCCAGCAGTTACTACACTCGAACACCAGGGACCCAGTACTTC.